The 32 T cell receptor beta chains presented below share a single source sample, sequenced in a study of blood T cell repertoires in COVID-19. The table came from immunoSEQ multiplex PCR; TCRdb's copy has only in-frame clones and leaves some out. The sample contains 200,000 to 250,000 clones, more than 80% of which appear only once. The specimen was peripheral blood. The source is a man aged 25 to 45 with COVID-19, enrolled during active disease.

This clone showed up just once. This chain connects TRBV6-5 to TRBJ1-2, with D possibly being TRBD1 (6 bases). CDR3 length equals 14 residues. CDR1 and CDR2 (germline): MNHEY, SVGAGI. Trimming took 2 bases from V and 8 from J, leaving 15 bases between them. As DNA, the CDR3 is TGTGCCAGCAGTTACCCAGGGGTAGAAGGAGGCTACACCTTC. Protein product: CASSYPGVEGGYTF.

The V and J genes are TRBV29-1 and TRBJ1-1; tentatively, D is TRBD1 (5 bases). Trimming removed 4 bases at V and 4 bases at J, with 10 bases between. Germline CDR1 and CDR2: SQVTM and ANQGSEA. CDR3 length: 12 amino acids. The CDR3 protein is CSVVPRGTEAFF. CDR3 DNA: TGCAGCGTTGTCCCAAGGGGCACTGAAGCTTTCTTT.

This clone appeared a single time. The chain recombines TRBV12-3 or TRBV12-4 with TRBJ1-5; TRBD1 might be the D (6 bases). This CDR3 has 13 amino acids. The V end lost 5 bases, the J end lost 7 bases, and 12 bases lay between the germline ends. CDR3 bases: TGTGCCAGCAGTCCTACGAGGGGGCAGCCCCAGCATTTT. Encoded protein: CASSPTRGQPQHF.

The rearrangement joins TRBV30 to TRBJ2-7; D is possibly TRBD2 (6 bases). Germline V lookup: CDR1 GTSNPN, CDR2 SVGIG (reference sequence). This CDR3 spans 13 amino acids. V lost 3 bases, J lost 4 bases, and 13 bases lay in between. CDR3 sequence reads: CAWRRLGLYEQYF. The CDR3 nucleotides are TGTGCCTGGAGACGACTAGGTTTGTACGAGCAGTACTTC.

This clone was detected only once. This chain uses TRBV9 with TRBJ1-1, with 7 bases aligning to TRBD1. Germline CDR1 SGDLS, CDR2 YYNGEE. This CDR3 has 14 amino acids. Trimming at V came to 2 bases and at J to 7 bases, leaving 8 bases not matched to a gene. The CDR3 region has the DNA TGTGCCAGCAGCGTTGGGGGCGGGACAGATGAAGCTTTCTTT. As protein: CASSVGGGTDEAFF.

This chain links TRBV10-3 with TRBJ2-2; TRBD2 is a possible D gene (5 bases). This CDR3 has 11 amino acids. The germline V gene has CDR1 ENHRY and CDR2 SYGVKD. V gave up 8 bases and J gave up 6 bases, with 7 bases separating them. CDR3 in DNA: TGTGCCATCTCGGGGTCCGGGGAGCTGTTTTTT. Its translation is CAISGSGELFF.

The chain employs TRBV6-6 and TRBJ1-2; no reliable D call. This CDR3 spans 13 amino acids. With 8 bases removed from V and 3 bases from J, the gap between germline ends came to 13 bases. The V gene's germline CDR1 is MNHNY and CDR2 SVGAGI (reference sequence). In nucleotides, the CDR3 is TGTGCCAGCCTCCCGGGAGGCCACTATGGCTACACCTTC. This sequence encodes CASLPGGHYGYTF.

The rearrangement links TRBV9 to TRBJ2-1, with 10 bases identical to TRBD2. Germline V lookup: CDR1 SGDLS, CDR2 YYNGEE. The length of the CDR3 is 16 residues. V shed 4 bases and J 2 bases; nucleotides not matched to a gene: 6. The CDR3, as DNA: TGTGCCAGCAGCTCTCGGACTAGCGGTCCCTACAATGAGCAGTTCTTC. Its protein product is CASSSRTSGPYNEQFF. Drawing the rest from reference TRBV9 and TRBJ2-1, the complete variable domain is DSGVTQTPKHLITATGQRVTLRCSPRSGDLSVYWYQQSLDQGLQFLIQYYNGEERAKGNILERFSAQQFPDLHSELNLSSLELGDSALYFCASSSRTSGPYNEQFFGPGTRLTVL.

The chain carries TRBV7-9 and TRBJ1-6; D is ambiguous. This CDR3 contains 13 residues. With 5 bases removed from V and 4 bases from J, the gap between germline ends came to 6 bases. Germline V gene sequence: CDR1 SEHNR, CDR2 FQNEAQ (reference sequence). Here the CDR3 DNA reads TGTGCCAGCAGCCCCCAGTATAATTCACCCCTCCACTTT. It specifies CASSPQYNSPLHF.

The chain uses TRBV5-1 and TRBJ2-7; possibly TRBD2 for D (5 bases). Germline lookup yields CDR1 SGHRS and CDR2 YFSETQ. The CDR3 is 14 amino acids. The germline V and J ends were trimmed by 3 bases and 0 bases, with 10 bases remaining between them. The CDR3 DNA sequence: TGCGCCAGCAGCTCTGAGGGTAGCTCCTACGAGCAGTACTTC. Its translation: CASSSEGSSYEQYF.

This chain's CDR3 is CASSQDRSVTNEKLFF. CDR3 bases: TGCGCCAGCAGCCAAGACCGTTCGGTAACTAATGAAAAACTGTTTTTT. The chain carries TRBV4-3 and TRBJ1-4, with D hard to call. Germline-derived CDR1 and CDR2 are LGHNA and YSLEER. The CDR3 totals 16 residues. V was pared by 0 bases and J by 1 base, with 9 bases between.

A few counts support this clone. The gene calls are TRBV5-1 and TRBJ2-7, with 8 bases fitting TRBD2. With V trimmed by 2 bases and J by 2 bases, 12 bases remained unmatched. This CDR3 comprises 17 residues. Germline assignment: CDR1 SGHRS and CDR2 YFSETQ. The CDR3 DNA reads TGCGCCAGCAGCTTCGGTGAGGGGAGCGGGGGCGCCTACGAGCAGTACTTC. Translated, it gives CASSFGEGSGGAYEQYF.

The genes are TRBV5-1 and TRBJ1-1; tentative D call: TRBD1 (5 bases). The CDR3 runs 15 residues. With 0 bases removed from V and 1 base from J, the gap between germline ends came to 10 bases. In germline, CDR1 is SGHRS, CDR2 YFSETQ. The CDR3 spells CASSLVWQGNTEAFF. The DNA of the CDR3 is TGCGCCAGCAGCTTGGTTTGGCAGGGGAACACTGAAGCTTTCTTT.

V usage is TRBV14 and J usage is TRBJ1-1; D is ambiguous. The CDR3 consists of 13 residues. The V gene lost 5 bases and the J gene lost 2 bases, with 9 bases spanning the gap. CDR1 and CDR2 from the germline V gene are SGHDN and FVKESK. The CDR3 sequence is CASSSVGNTEAFF. In DNA form, the CDR3 reads TGTGCCAGCAGCTCTGTTGGCAACACTGAAGCTTTCTTT.

The CDR3 reads CASSHGGNTEAFF. Written as DNA, the CDR3 is TGCGCCAGCAGTCATGGCGGGAACACTGAAGCTTTCTTT. The J gene is TRBJ1-1, the V gene TRBV23-1; no firm D call. TRBV23-1 is an open reading frame whose function is uncertain. The V end lost 3 bases, the J end lost 1 base, and 6 bases lay between the germline ends. The CDR3 consists of 13 residues.

This chain links TRBV10-2 with TRBJ1-1, with 7 positions matching TRBD1. CDR1 and CDR2 (germline): WSHSY, SAAADI. V trimming: 2 bases; J trimming: 5 bases; junction bases outside the gene matches: 5. The CDR3 is made up of 14 amino acids. Written as DNA, the CDR3 is TGCGCCAGCAGTGAGGTAGGGGGCATGACTGAAGCTTTCTTT. Translation: CASSEVGGMTEAFF.

V usage is TRBV5-1 and J usage is TRBJ2-4; 10 bases are a match to TRBD1. This CDR3 is built from 15 residues. The germline V gene has CDR1 SGHRS and CDR2 YFSETQ. The V gene end was trimmed by 0 bases and the J gene end by 7 bases; junction bases not matched to a gene: 4. CDR3 protein: CASSLAGTGENIQYF. CDR3 nucleotides: TGCGCCAGCAGCTTGGCTGGGACAGGGGAGAACATTCAGTACTTC.

This chain connects TRBV7-9 to TRBJ1-4, with D unclear. This CDR3 has 15 residues. CDR1 is SEHNR, CDR2 FQNEAQ, per germline (reference sequence). The germline V and J ends were trimmed by 5 bases and 4 bases, with 14 bases remaining between them. CDR3: CASSGAGEVNEKLFF. For the CDR3, the DNA is TGTGCCAGCAGCGGAGCGGGCGAGGTTAATGAAAAACTGTTTTTT.

Only a few counts were recorded for this clone. The chain carries TRBV6-2 or TRBV6-3 and TRBJ1-5; a weak D match, TRBD1 (5 bases). Trimming cost V 6 bases and J 6 bases, with 18 bases left between them. The CDR3 runs to 15 residues. Germline CDR1 MNHEY, CDR2 SVGEGT. Here the CDR3 DNA reads TGTGCCAGCAGCCATGCCTCCAGGGTGAGTCAGCCCCAGCATTTT. As protein: CASSHASRVSQPQHF.

The J gene is TRBJ1-2, the V gene TRBV7-2, with 7 bases matching TRBD1. The CDR3 sequence is 14 residues long. CDR1 is SGHTA, CDR2 FQGNSA, per germline. V was clipped by 1 base and J by 3 bases; unmatched bases: 2. In DNA, the CDR3 is TGTGCCAGCAGCTTAGTCGGGACAGACTATGGCTACACCTTC. Protein sequence: CASSLVGTDYGYTF. Full variable domain (remainder filled in from reference TRBV7-2 and TRBJ1-2): GAGVSQSPSNKVTEKGKDVELRCDPISGHTALYWYRQSLGQGLEFLIYFQGNSAPDKSGLPSDRFSAERTGGSVSTLTIQRTQQEDSAVYLCASSLVGTDYGYTFGSGTRLTVV.

V usage is TRBV11-1 and J usage is TRBJ2-1, with 7 bases aligning to TRBD1. CDR3 length: 15 amino acids. J was trimmed by 6 bases and V by 1 base; bases with no gene match: 6. Germline V lookup: CDR1 SGHAT, CDR2 FQDESV (reference sequence). DNA of the CDR3: TGTGCCAGCAGCTTAGTTTTGGGACAGTTCAATGAGCAGTTCTTC. This sequence encodes CASSLVLGQFNEQFF.

This sequence joins TRBV6-2 or TRBV6-3 and TRBJ1-2; D is unclear. Germline lookup yields CDR1 MNHEY and CDR2 SVGEGT. The CDR3 consists of 11 residues. The ends were cut back, 0 bases at V and 8 bases at J, with 4 bases in the middle. As DNA, the CDR3 is TGTGCCAGCAGTTACTCGGAGGGCTACACCTTC. Protein product: CASSYSEGYTF.

The chain has TRBV7-3 and TRBJ2-2, with D hard to call. Germline V gene lookup returns CDR1 SGHTA and CDR2 FQGTGA. This CDR3 is built from 13 residues. V shed 0 bases and J shed 6 bases, with 5 bases lying between them. The CDR3 is CASSLTTPGELFF. CDR3 in DNA: TGTGCCAGCAGCTTAACAACACCCGGGGAGCTGTTTTTT. The full variable domain, its missing parts supplied by reference TRBV7-3 and TRBJ2-2, is GAGVSQTPSNKVTEKGKYVELRCDPISGHTALYWYRQSLGQGPEFLIYFQGTGAADDSGLPNDRFFAVRPEGSVSTLKIQRTERGDSAVYLCASSLTTPGELFFGEGSRLTVL.

This chain uses TRBV7-3 with TRBJ1-5, with TRBD1 matching over 9 bases. V shed 4 bases, J shed 6 bases, and the junction held 4 bases outside the gene matches. The CDR3 has 14 amino acids. In germline, CDR1 is SGHTA, CDR2 FQGTGA. CDR3 residues: CASSSTGGSQPQHF. The CDR3 bases are TGTGCCAGCAGCTCAACAGGGGGCAGTCAGCCCCAGCATTTT.

The chain uses TRBV3-1 (or the pseudogene TRBV3-2) and TRBJ2-1, with 9 bases lining up with TRBD1. The V segment lost 4 bases and the J segment 2 bases; nucleotides outside the gene matches: 3. CDR3 length: 15 residues. Germline-derived CDR1 and CDR2 are LGHDT and YNNKEL (reference sequence). CDR3 sequence (DNA): TGTGCCAGCAGCCCGGACAGGGGCCCCTACAATGAGCAGTTCTTC. Protein: CASSPDRGPYNEQFF.

This chain uses TRBV2 with TRBJ2-3; D possibly corresponds to TRBD1 (5 bases). Trimming took 4 bases from V and 0 from J, leaving 14 bases between them. This CDR3 has 16 residues. Per germline, CDR1 SNHLY and CDR2 FYNNEI. CDR3: CASSVSEGQSTDTQYF. The CDR3 DNA follows: TGTGCCAGCAGTGTAAGTGAAGGACAAAGCACAGATACGCAGTATTTT. The entire variable domain, with the rest obtained from reference TRBV2 and TRBJ2-3, is as follows: EPEVTQTPSHQVTQMGQEVILRCVPISNHLYFYWYRQILGQKVEFLVSFYNNEISEKSEIFDDQFSVERPDGSNFTLKIRSTKLEDSAMYFCASSVSEGQSTDTQYFGPGTRLTVL.

There are a few counts of this clone. The chain couples TRBV28 to TRBJ1-4; tentatively, D is TRBD1 (6 bases). V lost 4 bases to trimming and J lost 8 bases, with 17 bases between them. This CDR3 contains 15 residues. CDR1 MDHEN and CDR2 SYDVKM come from the germline V gene. This chain's CDR3 is CASSSPGGAQEKLFF. CDR3 DNA: TGTGCCAGCAGTTCCCCGGGGGGGGCACAAGAAAAACTGTTTTTT.

The genes are TRBV2 and TRBJ1-5; 9 positions match TRBD1. CDR1 is SNHLY and CDR2 is FYNNEI in the germline V gene. This CDR3 comprises 14 residues. V gave up 5 bases and J gave up 7 bases; unmatched junction bases: 6. The CDR3 DNA follows: TGTGCCAGCAGTACCCGGACAGGGGACCAGCCCCAGCATTTT. Protein product: CASSTRTGDQPQHF.

The rearrangement links TRBV28 to TRBJ1-2, with D perhaps matching TRBD1 (5 bases). Germline-derived CDR1 and CDR2 are MDHEN and SYDVKM. This CDR3 region has 14 residues. Deletions cut 3 bases from V and 2 bases from J, with 10 bases between. The CDR3 nucleotides are TGTGCCAGCAGTTTTAATCAGGGAAACTATGGCTACACCTTC. Translating it yields CASSFNQGNYGYTF.

This sequence joins TRBV5-1 and TRBJ1-1, with unresolved D. V was trimmed by 6 bases and J by 0 bases, leaving 9 bases between them. CDR1 SGHRS and CDR2 YFSETQ come from the germline V gene. CDR3 length equals 13 residues. CDR3 sequence reads: CASKGSVNTEAFF. The CDR3 nucleotides read TGCGCCAGCAAGGGTAGCGTGAACACTGAAGCTTTCTTT.

The chain joins TRBV6-2 or TRBV6-3 to TRBJ2-7; 10 bases align to TRBD2. The J segment lost 3 bases and the V segment lost 5 bases, leaving 22 bases of the junction unmatched. This CDR3 spans 20 amino acids. CDR1 and CDR2 from the germline V gene are MNHEY and SVGEGT. CDR3 sequence: CASSHYKTSGRASRNYEQYF. CDR3 DNA sequence: TGTGCCAGCAGTCACTATAAAACGAGCGGGAGGGCCTCTCGAAACTACGAGCAGTACTTC.

This clone was counted between two and nine times. V gene TRBV4-1 combines with J gene TRBJ2-7, with no clear D. The germline CDR1 and CDR2 sequences are MGHRA and YSYEKL. CDR3 size: 16 residues. V was clipped by 5 bases and J by 6 bases, with 23 bases between them. Here the CDR3 reads CASSDVDMIAYGEQYF. The CDR3 coding sequence is TGCGCCAGCAGCGACGTCGATATGATAGCTTATGGCGAGCAGTACTTC.